One sample yielded the 18 T cell receptor beta chains listed below, sequenced in a study of T-cell reconstitution after alpha-beta-depleted transplantation in children. These receptors' antigens are unknown. Whole-study findings and limits: T cells produced anew were the main source of T-cell counts and diversity one year after transplant.

TCRbeta library preparation incorporated unique molecular identifiers. One entry per CDR3 protein, called by TCRdb with MiXCR from the PCR reads. Seen here are around 300,000 distinct CDR3 sequences, roughly 7.8% observed once, and the top ten hold approximately 9%. The source was peripheral blood, collected 360 days after TCRalphabeta/CD19-depleted stem cell transplant. These receptors all come from a female patient between 2 and 15 years old who had a stem cell transplant for Fanconi anemia, so the T cells may come from the graft donor.

The table lists this clonotype with a few counts. J is TRBJ2-3 and V is TRBV11-2, with unresolved D. The CDR3 is 13 residues long. The V end lost 1 base, the J end lost 6 bases, and 8 bases lay between the germline ends. The germline V gene encodes CDR1 SGHAT and CDR2 FQNNGV. The CDR3 DNA follows: TGTGCCAGCAGCTTAGTGGTGCGGGATACGCAGTATTTT. It codes for CASSLVVRDTQYF. The full variable domain, its missing parts supplied by reference TRBV11-2 and TRBJ2-3, is EAGVAQSPRYKIIEKRQSVAFWCNPISGHATLYWYQQILGQGPKLLIQFQNNGVVDDSQLPKDRFSAERLKGVDSTLKIQPAKLEDSAVYLCASSLVVRDTQYFGPGTRLTVL.

This clonotype was found many times. The V call is TRBV29-1, the J call TRBJ2-1; tentatively, D is TRBD1 (5 bases). The CDR3 has 13 residues. Per germline, CDR1 SQVTM and CDR2 ANQGSEA. Trimming took off 4 bases at V and 7 bases at J, with 14 bases between the two ends. CDR3 loop: CSVGQGRPNEQFF. DNA of the CDR3: TGCAGCGTTGGCCAGGGCCGTCCTAATGAGCAGTTCTTC.

A few counts support this clonotype. The V gene is TRBV6-2 or TRBV6-3, the J gene TRBJ1-5; tentative D call: TRBD1 (5 bases). Trimming left V 2 bases short and J 6 bases short, with 20 bases between. Germline V gene lookup returns CDR1 MNHEY and CDR2 SVGEGT. The CDR3 consists of 17 residues. The CDR3 loop reads CASSYPPVRVVSQPQHF. The CDR3 bases are TGTGCCAGCAGTTACCCACCTGTCAGGGTGGTAAGTCAGCCCCAGCATTTT.

The sample holds many counts of this clonotype. The rearrangement links TRBV5-5 to TRBJ1-1; 7 bases agree with TRBD1. The CDR3 is 15 residues long. Germline CDR1 is SGHKS and CDR2 is YYEKEE (reference sequence). J gave up 1 base and V 2 bases, and 5 bases lay outside the gene matches. For the CDR3, the DNA is TGTGCCAGCAGCTTCGGGGACAGAGGGAACACTGAAGCTTTCTTT. Its translation: CASSFGDRGNTEAFF.

In its sample, this clonotype was seen many times. The chain recombines TRBV5-1 with TRBJ1-5; D is undetermined. Germline CDR1 is SGHRS and CDR2 is YFSETQ. V was shortened by 0 bases and J by 5 bases, with 9 bases between the two germline ends. The CDR3 sequence is 14 residues long. As DNA, the CDR3 is TGCGCCAGCAGCTTGGCAGGTCCCGATCAGCCCCAGCATTTT. It yields the protein CASSLAGPDQPQHF.

This clonotype was seen ten or more times. V is TRBV28 and J is TRBJ2-7; TRBD2 matches 8 bases. J was trimmed by 4 bases and V by 5 bases; bases with no gene match: 13. Per germline, CDR1 MDHEN and CDR2 SYDVKM. The CDR3 runs to 16 residues. The CDR3 region has the DNA TGTGCCAGCAGTCCTAGCGGGTATCCGATCCTTTACGAGCAGTACTTC. Translating it yields CASSPSGYPILYEQYF.

This clonotype was observed a handful of times. In DNA, the CDR3 is TGTGCCAGCAGACGGGGGTTTAATCTTGAGCAGTTCTTC. The encoded protein is CASRRGFNLEQFF. V and J are TRBV6-2 or TRBV6-3 and TRBJ2-1; tentative D call: TRBD2 (6 bases). The CDR3 runs 13 residues. The germline CDR1 and CDR2 sequences are MNHEY and SVGEGT. The ends were cut back, 6 bases at V and 9 bases at J, with 15 bases in the middle.

This clonotype was picked up many times. The chain couples TRBV24-1 to TRBJ2-1; D remains ambiguous. The V end lost 2 bases, the J end lost 8 bases, and 9 bases lay between the germline ends. The CDR3 loop spans 13 amino acids. Germline loops: CDR1 KGHDR, CDR2 SFDVKD. CDR3 DNA sequence: TGTGCCACCAGTGATTACACTTCCCATGAGCAGTTCTTC. Protein sequence: CATSDYTSHEQFF.

The sample holds a few counts of this clonotype. This sequence joins TRBV12-3 or TRBV12-4 and TRBJ1-2; 10 bases are a match to TRBD1. Germline trimming cut 7 bases from V and 5 bases from J; bases unmatched to any gene: 7. The CDR3 loop spans 14 amino acids. The CDR3 nucleotides read TGTGCCAGCACTCTGGACAGGGGGAGGTATGGCTACACCTTC. Residues: CASTLDRGRYGYTF.

Ten or more counts support this clonotype. V is TRBV6-2 or TRBV6-3 and J is TRBJ2-1; 8 nucleotides agree with TRBD2. CDR1 is MNHEY, CDR2 SVGEGT, per germline. CDR3 length: 20 amino acids. The V and J ends lost 1 base and 0 bases, in that order; junction bases with no gene match: 14. The CDR3 here is CASSYLRGTSKWGSYNEQFF. The DNA of the CDR3 is TGTGCCAGCAGTTACTTAAGGGGGACTAGTAAGTGGGGCTCCTACAATGAGCAGTTCTTC.

The J gene is TRBJ2-4, the V gene TRBV20-1; TRBD2 matches 7 bases. CDR3 size: 15 residues. Germline CDR1 is DFQATT and CDR2 is SNEGSKA (reference sequence). J gave up 0 bases and V 6 bases, and 8 bases lay outside the gene matches. The CDR3 loop is CSAIRAGLAKNIQYF. CDR3 nucleotides: TGCAGTGCAATCAGAGCGGGACTAGCCAAAAACATTCAGTACTTC.

Many counts were recorded for this clonotype. The chain joins TRBV5-1 to TRBJ1-1, with D tentatively TRBD1 (6 bases). This CDR3 spans 14 amino acids. CDR1 SGHRS and CDR2 YFSETQ come from the germline V gene. V dropped 4 bases and J dropped 0 bases, with 10 bases sitting between them. CDR3 in DNA: TGCGCCAGCAGCCCCAGGGACATGAACACTGAAGCTTTCTTT. Protein product: CASSPRDMNTEAFF.

The table lists this clonotype with many counts. The rearrangement uses TRBV6-2 or TRBV6-3 and TRBJ1-1; 7 bases map to TRBD1. Trimming removed 7 bases from V and 1 base from J; junction bases left unmatched: 3. Germline CDR1 and CDR2: MNHEY and SVGEGT. There are 13 residues in the CDR3. CDR3 in DNA: TGTGCCAGCACAAGGACAGGGAACACTGAAGCTTTCTTT. Translation gives CASTRTGNTEAFF.

The chain recombines TRBV3-1 with TRBJ1-1; unclear D gene. Germline CDR1 and CDR2: LGHDT and YNNKEL (reference sequence). V was shortened by 0 bases and J by 7 bases, with 6 bases between the two germline ends. The CDR3 is 12 amino acids. The CDR3 DNA reads TGTGCCAGCAGCCAAGATTACCGTGAAGCTTTCTTT. Translating gives CASSQDYREAFF.

This clonotype was counted at least ten times. This sequence joins TRBV12-3 or TRBV12-4 and TRBJ2-2, with 7 bases matching TRBD1. Trimming cost V 4 bases and J 5 bases; bases outside gene matches: 10. The CDR3 length is 16 residues. For the CDR3, the DNA is TGTGCCAGCAGTTCCCCATACACACAGGGGACCGGGGAGCTGTTTTTT. Translation gives CASSSPYTQGTGELFF.

At least ten counts were recorded for this clonotype. The V call is TRBV20-1, the J call TRBJ2-2; the match to TRBD2 covers 12 bases. The V and J ends lost 6 bases and 4 bases, in that order; junction bases with no gene match: 9. Germline CDR1 DFQATT, CDR2 SNEGSKA (reference sequence). The CDR3 loop spans 16 amino acids. Here the CDR3 reads CSALAGGGPLTGELFF. The CDR3 DNA reads as TGCAGTGCCCTAGCGGGAGGGGGACCCCTCACCGGGGAGCTGTTTTTT.

This clonotype showed up many times. The J gene is TRBJ1-2, the V gene TRBV12-3 or TRBV12-4; 9 bases are shared with TRBD1. This CDR3 region has 15 residues. J lost 0 bases, V lost 5 bases, and 4 bases had no gene match. CDR3 in DNA: TGTGCCAGCAGTCCGGACAGGGGACCTAACTATGGCTACACCTTC. It codes for CASSPDRGPNYGYTF.

V is TRBV12-3 or TRBV12-4 and J is TRBJ1-2; no clear D gene. Trimming pared 4 bases from V and 0 bases from J, leaving 21 bases between. CDR3 length equals 18 residues. The CDR3 loop reads CASSSPHKGPEANYGYTF. DNA for the CDR3: TGTGCCAGCAGTTCTCCCCACAAGGGCCCCGAAGCTAACTATGGCTACACCTTC.